This T cell receptor (beta chain) was captured in a study of tumor and adjacent non-tumor tissue in lung cancer. Whole-study findings and limits: Compared with tumor, normal lung showed significantly lower TCR diversity. Top 100 clones took a larger repertoire share in normal lung.

A note on this clonotype: Its antigen is currently unknown. The junction differs from germline at one of its ends, possibly a read error.

A modified ARM-PCR protocol with three rounds of nested PCR amplified TCRbeta. TCRdb recomputed calls from the multiplex PCR reads with MiXCR, one row per CDR3 protein. The table has some 99,000 distinct CDR3 sequences, 60% to 80% seen once. This sample's RNA came from whole unsorted tissue. Looked up from germline, CDR1 is LGHNA and CDR2 is YSLEER. The CDR3 totals 16 residues. The sample consisted of lung tumor tissue. The rearrangement uses TRBV4-3 and TRBJ2-1; a possible D gene is TRBD2 (5 bases). The TCR originated in a woman aged 55-69 years with non-small cell lung cancer. This CDR3 is CASSQGISRRLNEQFF. The CDR3 DNA is TGCGCCAGTAGCCAAGGGATTAGCAGGAGGTTGAATGAGCAGTTCTTC.